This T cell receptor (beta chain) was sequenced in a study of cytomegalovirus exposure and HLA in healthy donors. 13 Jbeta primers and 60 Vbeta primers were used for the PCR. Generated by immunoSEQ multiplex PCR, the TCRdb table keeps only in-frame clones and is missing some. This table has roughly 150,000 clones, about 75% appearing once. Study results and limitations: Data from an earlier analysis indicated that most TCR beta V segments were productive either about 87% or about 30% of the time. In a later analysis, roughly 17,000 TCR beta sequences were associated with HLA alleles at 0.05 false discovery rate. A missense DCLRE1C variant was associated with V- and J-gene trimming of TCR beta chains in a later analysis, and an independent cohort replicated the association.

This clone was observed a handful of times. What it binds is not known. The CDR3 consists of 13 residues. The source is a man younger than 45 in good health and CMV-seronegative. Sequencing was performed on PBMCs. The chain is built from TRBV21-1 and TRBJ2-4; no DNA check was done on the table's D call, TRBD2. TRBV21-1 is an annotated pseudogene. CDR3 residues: CASRSGRGNSQYF. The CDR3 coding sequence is TGTGCCAGCCGATCGGGCCGGGGAAACAGTCAGTACTTC.